A few counts support the clone carrying this T cell receptor beta chain. Its antigen is unidentified. The data belong to a study of identical twins. In germline, CDR1 is SGHNT, CDR2 YYREEE (reference sequence). V lost 0 bases, J lost 10 bases, and 16 bases lay in between. This CDR3 is built from 15 residues. cDNA carried unique molecular identifiers, and a universal primer site was added by template switching. TCRdb passed the 5' RACE reads through MiXCR, listing each CDR3 protein once. The sample lists 500,000 or so distinct CDR3 sequences; 11% to 15% were seen once. The study's findings and limits: Abundant beta clonotypes from cord blood had fewer insertions, unlike memory repertoires, which showed none. Out-of-frame TCR alpha sharing in monozygotic twins exceeded recombination model predictions. In beta out-of-frame sequences, the excess sharing between twins was weaker.

The same specimen was also included in a second study, on yellow fever vaccine responses in identical twins.

The sample was CD4+ T cells sorted from blood. V gene TRBV5-4 combines with J gene TRBJ1-4; D perhaps matches TRBD1 (6 bases). This TCR derives from a woman between 18 and 29 years old in good health. CDR3 region: CASSLDGGPRGKLFF. CDR3 bases: TGTGCCAGCAGCTTGGATGGGGGGCCCCGGGGAAAACTGTTTTTT.